These 31 T cell receptor beta chains were all obtained from the same sample, sequenced in a study of blood T cell repertoires in COVID-19. Libraries were prepared by immunoSEQ multiplex PCR; TCRdb keeps only in-frame clonotypes and omits some of them. The data contain about 240,000 clones, roughly 80% of them singletons. The sample comprised PBMCs or T cells enriched from blood (not recorded which). These receptors all stem from a woman in her thirties or forties who had been exposed to COVID-19.

The chain links TRBV2 to TRBJ1-5, with D perhaps TRBD1 (5 bases). Germline V CDR1 and CDR2: SNHLY, FYNNEI. V gave up 4 bases and J gave up 4 bases, with 11 bases separating them. The CDR3 sequence is 14 residues long. CDR3 sequence (DNA): TGTGCCAGCAGTGGAGTCGGGGGGAATCAGCCCCAGCATTTT. Translated, it gives CASSGVGGNQPQHF.

The chain joins TRBV11-2 to TRBJ2-3; 7 bases match TRBD2. The CDR3 contains 15 residues. Germline values: CDR1 SGHAT, CDR2 FQNNGV. V lost 0 bases to trimming and J lost 6 bases; unmatched junction nucleotides: 6. CDR3 DNA: TGTGCCAGCAGCTTAGATCGGATGGGGGGGGATACGCAGTATTTT. Amino acid sequence: CASSLDRMGGDTQYF.

This clone was seen a few times. The chain uses TRBV5-1 and TRBJ1-2, with TRBD1 matching over 7 bases. The J segment lost 2 bases and the V segment lost 4 bases, leaving 2 bases of the junction unmatched. Looked up from germline, CDR1 is SGHRS and CDR2 is YFSETQ. The CDR3 loop spans 13 amino acids. CDR3 DNA sequence: TGCGCCAGCAGCGGGACAGACAACTATGGCTACACCTTC. As protein: CASSGTDNYGYTF.

The rearrangement joins TRBV18 to TRBJ2-7, with TRBD1 matching over 10 bases. Germline loops: CDR1 KGHSH, CDR2 LQKENI. The CDR3 extends over 16 amino acids. The V and J ends lost 0 bases and 1 base, in that order; junction bases with no gene match: 3. CDR3 loop: CASSPPTGQGSYEQYF. The CDR3 region has the DNA TGTGCCAGCTCACCACCCACGGGACAGGGGTCCTACGAGCAGTACTTC.

The chain employs TRBV27 and TRBJ1-2, with 9 bases matching TRBD1. CDR3 length: 13 amino acids. The germline V gene has CDR1 MNHEY and CDR2 SMNVEV (reference sequence). The ends lost 3 bases at V and 8 bases at J; junction bases unmatched: 4. In nucleotides, the CDR3 is TGTGCCAGCAGTTTCCGGACAGGGGAAGGCTACACCTTC. Its protein product is CASSFRTGEGYTF.

The chain combines TRBV6-5 with TRBJ2-7, with D possibly being TRBD1 (6 bases). Germline assignment: CDR1 MNHEY and CDR2 SVGAGI. V lost 7 bases, J lost 5 bases, and 12 bases lay in between. The CDR3 spans 12 residues. The CDR3 sequence: CASKGVGNEQYF. DNA of the CDR3: TGTGCCAGCAAGGGGGTGGGGAACGAGCAGTACTTC.

This clone has just one count. This chain uses TRBV3-1 (or the pseudogene TRBV3-2) with TRBJ1-2; 7 bases are shared with TRBD1. V lost 4 bases to trimming and J lost 5 bases; unmatched junction nucleotides: 4. The CDR3 runs to 13 residues. The V gene's germline CDR1 is LGHDT and CDR2 YNNKEL (reference sequence). The CDR3 nucleotides read TGTGCCAGCAGCCTCAGACAGGGATATGGCTACACCTTC. Amino acids: CASSLRQGYGYTF.

The V and J genes are TRBV6-4 and TRBJ1-2; maybe TRBD1 (5 bases). Per the germline V gene, CDR1 is MRHNA and CDR2 is SNTAGT. The CDR3 totals 15 residues. V lost 3 bases to trimming and J lost 7 bases, with 18 bases between them. The CDR3 DNA sequence: TGTGCCAGCAGTGAATCCGGCAGGGTGGATGCTGGCTACACCTTC. Residues: CASSESGRVDAGYTF.

The J gene is TRBJ2-1, the V gene TRBV7-3; 10 bases are a match to TRBD2. This CDR3 has 16 amino acids. J gave up 7 bases and V 0 bases, and 6 bases lay outside the gene matches. Germline V gene data show CDR1 as SGHTA and CDR2 as FQGTGA. The CDR3 DNA sequence: TGTGCCAGCAGCTTAACCGGGACTAGCGTCGGGAATGAGCAGTTCTTC. Encoded protein: CASSLTGTSVGNEQFF. The variable domain in full, with the rest retrieved from reference TRBV7-3 and TRBJ2-1, is GAGVSQTPSNKVTEKGKYVELRCDPISGHTALYWYRQSLGQGPEFLIYFQGTGAADDSGLPNDRFFAVRPEGSVSTLKIQRTERGDSAVYLCASSLTGTSVGNEQFFGPGTRLTVL.

The chain uses TRBV7-2 and TRBJ2-2; TRBD1 might be the D (5 bases). The CDR3 runs to 15 residues. V was clipped by 4 bases and J by 0 bases, with 9 bases between them. Germline V gene data show CDR1 as SGHTA and CDR2 as FQGNSA. In DNA, the CDR3 is TGTGCCAGCAGCTCGGACACGGCGAACACCGGGGAGCTGTTTTTT. Translating it yields CASSSDTANTGELFF.

In this sample, this clone turned up once. V gene TRBV10-1 combines with J gene TRBJ1-6; 10 positions match TRBD1. V lost 3 bases to trimming and J lost 8 bases; unmatched junction nucleotides: 4. The CDR3 is 15 residues long. Germline CDR1 WNHNN, CDR2 SYGVQD (reference sequence). CDR3 residues: CASSDRDRGDSPLHF. The CDR3 nucleotides are TGCGCCAGCAGTGACCGGGACAGGGGTGATTCACCCCTCCACTTT.

The chain couples TRBV2 to TRBJ1-5; 9 nucleotides match TRBD1. The CDR3 has 19 amino acids. The V gene's germline CDR1 is SNHLY and CDR2 FYNNEI. With 6 bases clipped from V and 1 base from J, the junction kept 16 bases outside the gene matches. Here the CDR3 reads CASREREGTGYRSNQPQHF. The CDR3, as DNA: TGTGCCAGCAGGGAAAGAGAGGGGACAGGGTATCGGAGCAATCAGCCCCAGCATTTT.

V usage is TRBV6-5 and J usage is TRBJ2-7; 7 nucleotides match TRBD1. V was clipped by 7 bases and J by 3 bases; unmatched bases: 12. This CDR3 contains 15 residues. Germline CDR1 reads MNHEY; CDR2 reads SVGAGI. In DNA form, the CDR3 reads TGTGCCAGCACCGTACCGGGCCAGGGGGTCTACGAGCAGTACTTC. Protein sequence: CASTVPGQGVYEQYF.

V usage is TRBV6-4 and J usage is TRBJ1-2; TRBD1 matches 8 bases. This CDR3 contains 14 residues. The trim removed 6 bases at V and 6 bases at J, leaving 9 bases unmatched. The germline V gene has CDR1 MRHNA and CDR2 SNTAGT. The CDR3 sequence: CASSEEDRVNGYTF. The CDR3, as DNA: TGTGCCAGCAGCGAGGAGGACAGGGTCAATGGCTACACCTTC.

This clone was observed a single time. The chain recombines TRBV6-5 with TRBJ2-3, with TRBD2 identical over 12 bases. CDR3 length: 15 residues. The trim removed 2 bases at V and 5 bases at J, leaving 2 bases unmatched. Germline-derived CDR1 and CDR2 are MNHEY and SVGAGI. The CDR3 DNA is TGTGCCAGCAGTTACCTAGCGGGGGGGCAAGATACGCAGTATTTT. Protein sequence: CASSYLAGGQDTQYF.

J is TRBJ1-1 and V is TRBV19; D perhaps matches TRBD1 (6 bases). CDR3 length: 17 residues. V was trimmed by 0 bases and J by 1 base, leaving 15 bases between them. Germline V gene data show CDR1 as LNHDA and CDR2 as SQIVND (reference sequence). The chain's CDR3 is CASSIDAPRGGNTEAFF. CDR3 DNA sequence: TGTGCCAGTAGTATAGATGCCCCTCGAGGGGGGAACACTGAAGCTTTCTTT.

The chain combines TRBV28 with TRBJ2-2, with 8 bases fitting TRBD1. The germline V gene encodes CDR1 MDHEN and CDR2 SYDVKM. The junction had 2 bases not matched to a gene; V was cut back by 7 bases and J by 1 base. CDR3 length equals 14 residues. CDR3 sequence reads: CASTGTGNTGELFF. The CDR3 DNA reads as TGTGCCAGCACCGGGACAGGGAACACCGGGGAGCTGTTTTTT. Together with reference TRBV28 and TRBJ2-2, the CDR3 gives the full variable domain: DVKVTQSSRYLVKRTGEKVFLECVQDMDHENMFWYRQDPGLGLRLIYFSYDVKMKEKGDIPEGYSVSREKKERFSLILESASTNQTSMYLCASTGTGNTGELFFGEGSRLTVL.

This chain connects TRBV30 to TRBJ1-6; TRBD1 agrees at 8 bases. J lost 7 bases, V lost 3 bases, and 20 bases had no gene match. Germline assignment: CDR1 GTSNPN and CDR2 SVGIG (reference sequence). The CDR3 is made up of 19 amino acids. For the CDR3, the DNA is TGTGCCTGGAGCGAAACGGACAGGGTACCCCTTCCTGGGAATTCACCCCTCCACTTT. Translating gives CAWSETDRVPLPGNSPLHF.

This clone was observed once. V and J are TRBV5-1 and TRBJ1-4; 8 bases agree with TRBD1. In germline, CDR1 is SGHRS, CDR2 YFSETQ. The CDR3 has 14 residues. V was pared by 2 bases and J by 9 bases, with 6 bases of the junction left unmatched. CDR3 protein: CASSFQGANQKLFF. CDR3 nucleotides: TGCGCCAGCAGCTTTCAGGGGGCGAACCAAAAACTGTTTTTT.

The genes are TRBV18 and TRBJ2-2; 9 positions agree with TRBD1. Trimming cost V 1 base and J 4 bases; bases outside gene matches: 7. In germline, CDR1 is KGHSH, CDR2 LQKENI. CDR3 size: 17 residues. The CDR3 spells CASSPRQGGLATGELFF. CDR3 DNA: TGTGCCAGCTCACCACGACAGGGGGGACTGGCCACCGGGGAGCTGTTTTTT.

This chain's CDR3 is CASSLEGRVFVYEQYF. CDR3 coding DNA: TGTGCCAGCAGCTTAGAAGGCAGGGTTTTTGTCTACGAGCAGTACTTC. The V call is TRBV11-2, the J call TRBJ2-7, with a possible D match to TRBD1 (5 bases). This CDR3 is built from 16 residues. V lost 0 bases and J 3 bases, leaving 15 bases between the germline ends. Looked up from germline, CDR1 is SGHAT and CDR2 is FQNNGV.

This rearrangement joins TRBV11-1 to TRBJ2-1, with TRBD1 matching 7 bases. This CDR3 has 15 amino acids. The germline V gene has CDR1 SGHAT and CDR2 FQDESV (reference sequence). V gave up 6 bases and J gave up 6 bases; unmatched junction bases: 11. CDR3 DNA sequence: TGTGCCAGCAGAACCGGGACAGTGAGGGTCAATGAGCAGTTCTTC. It yields the protein CASRTGTVRVNEQFF.

The V gene is TRBV30, the J gene TRBJ1-1; possibly TRBD1 for D (6 bases). The CDR3 runs to 14 residues. The germline CDR1 and CDR2 sequences are GTSNPN and SVGIG (reference sequence). V was cut by 5 bases and J by 0 bases, with 13 bases left in between. This chain's CDR3 is CAWGTRGLNTEAFF. The CDR3 DNA reads as TGTGCCTGGGGGACCAGGGGACTGAACACTGAAGCTTTCTTT.

The chain is built from TRBV5-4 and TRBJ2-7; tentatively, D is TRBD1 (6 bases). This CDR3 comprises 14 residues. Germline V gene data show CDR1 as SGHNT and CDR2 as YYREEE (reference sequence). The ends were cut back, 0 bases at V and 2 bases at J, with 9 bases in the middle. The CDR3 DNA is TGTGCCAGCAGCTTGGGGCAGGGGCCCTACGAGCAGTACTTC. Residues: CASSLGQGPYEQYF.

The chain uses TRBV19 and TRBJ2-7, with D tentatively TRBD1 (7 bases). Germline CDR1 LNHDA, CDR2 SQIVND (reference sequence). V dropped 5 bases and J dropped 1 base, with 12 bases sitting between them. The CDR3 loop spans 14 amino acids. CDR3 in DNA: TGTGCCAGTAGTCCAGCAGGGGGGTCCTACGAGCAGTACTTC. This encodes CASSPAGGSYEQYF.

This chain uses TRBV7-3 with TRBJ1-6; a weak D match, TRBD1 (6 bases). V gave up 2 bases and J gave up 10 bases, with 12 bases separating them. The CDR3 loop spans 14 amino acids. Germline V gene data show CDR1 as SGHTA and CDR2 as FQGTGA. As DNA, the CDR3 is TGTGCCAGCAGCTTATTCCCAGGGGAATCACCCCTCCACTTT. It is translated as CASSLFPGESPLHF.

This chain uses TRBV4-1 with TRBJ2-7, with TRBD1 identical over 7 bases. Germline V gene lookup returns CDR1 MGHRA and CDR2 YSYEKL. With 1 base clipped from V and 0 bases from J, the junction kept 6 bases outside the gene matches. The CDR3 extends over 16 amino acids. In DNA, the CDR3 is TGCGCCAGCAGCCAAGTCCAGGGGGAAAGCTCCTACGAGCAGTACTTC. It encodes CASSQVQGESSYEQYF.

Only one count was recorded for this clone. The J gene is TRBJ1-6, the V gene TRBV6-2 or TRBV6-3; D perhaps matches TRBD1 (5 bases). The CDR3 runs to 15 residues. Trimming cost V 6 bases and J 7 bases, with 16 bases left between them. Germline CDR1 reads MNHEY; CDR2 reads SVGEGT. The CDR3 is CASSPLPGGNSPLHF. The CDR3 DNA reads as TGTGCCAGCAGCCCCCTCCCGGGGGGGAATTCACCCCTCCACTTT.

The rearrangement joins TRBV5-6 to TRBJ2-2, with 12 bases lining up with TRBD2. Germline CDR1 is SGHDT and CDR2 is YYEEEE. Losses at the gene ends were 3 bases for V and 6 bases for J; bases not matched to a gene: 6. The CDR3 length is 16 residues. The DNA of the CDR3 is TGTGCCAGCAGCTGGAGACTAGCGGGGGCAGCCGGGGAGCTGTTTTTT. It is translated as CASSWRLAGAAGELFF.

This clone was detected only once. The V gene is TRBV7-2, the J gene TRBJ1-4, with 7 bases aligning to TRBD1. The J segment lost 0 bases and the V segment lost 1 base, leaving 11 bases of the junction unmatched. This CDR3 is built from 19 residues. Germline V lookup: CDR1 SGHTA, CDR2 FQGNSA. CDR3 coding DNA: TGTGCCAGCAGCTTAGTGGTAGGGGGCGATAGTGCAACTAATGAAAAACTGTTTTTT. This encodes CASSLVVGGDSATNEKLFF.

This chain connects TRBV7-2 to TRBJ1-5, with 8 bases lining up with TRBD1. Per the germline V gene, CDR1 is SGHTA and CDR2 is FQGNSA. J was trimmed by 5 bases and V by 5 bases; bases with no gene match: 8. The CDR3 is 15 residues long. The CDR3 DNA sequence: TGTGCCAGCAGCCCGCAACAGGGGGATTATCAGCCCCAGCATTTT. Translation: CASSPQQGDYQPQHF.